Listed here are 13 T cell receptor beta chains from one sample, sequenced in a study of beta chain features in type 1 diabetes. Findings and caveats of the study: The study found moderately but significantly shorter TCRB CDR3s in all four CD4+ subsets of Type 1 diabetes patients.

Reverse transcribing all isolated RNA meant expressed TCRB transcripts were sequenced. TCRdb's copy holds only in-frame clones and misses some; the assay was immunoSEQ multiplex PCR. This table holds about 150,000 clones, over 9% found once. These TCRs are of unknown antigen specificity. The sequenced sample consisted of central memory CD4+ T cells from blood. Receptor source: a man aged 25-45 years with type 1 diabetes.

This rearrangement joins TRBV5-1 to TRBJ2-1; 10 bases are shared with TRBD2. Looked up from germline, CDR1 is SGHRS and CDR2 is YFSETQ. V lost 5 bases to trimming and J lost 6 bases; unmatched junction nucleotides: 11. The CDR3 totals 16 residues. The CDR3 sequence: CASSVPLAGMGNEQFF. Here the CDR3 DNA reads TGCGCCAGCAGTGTACCACTAGCGGGAATGGGCAATGAGCAGTTCTTC.

The chain combines TRBV30 with TRBJ2-1; the D is unclear. The V gene lost 3 bases and the J gene lost 1 base, with 10 bases spanning the gap. The CDR3 consists of 14 residues. Germline CDR1 is GTSNPN and CDR2 is SVGIG (reference sequence). This chain's CDR3 is CAWSGYLSYNEQFF. CDR3 bases: TGTGCCTGGAGCGGGTACTTATCCTACAATGAGCAGTTCTTC.

The sample holds a few counts of this clone. The chain is built from TRBV2 and TRBJ2-1; 12 nucleotides align to TRBD2. J gave up 4 bases and V 5 bases, and 12 bases lay outside the gene matches. CDR1 and CDR2 from the germline V gene are SNHLY and FYNNEI. The CDR3 sequence is 18 residues long. CDR3 in amino acids: CASSKYGLAGLVYNEQFF. CDR3 in DNA: TGTGCCAGCAGTAAATATGGACTAGCGGGATTGGTATACAATGAGCAGTTCTTC.

This clone was detected only a few times. The chain links TRBV7-6 to TRBJ1-5; D remains ambiguous. CDR3 length: 15 amino acids. From germline, CDR1 is SGHVS and CDR2 FNYEAQ. Trimming removed 2 bases at V and 3 bases at J, with 11 bases between. The CDR3 here is CASSLQSGLNQPQHF. The DNA of the CDR3 is TGTGCCAGCAGCTTACAATCAGGTCTCAATCAGCCCCAGCATTTT. The variable domain in full, with the rest retrieved from reference TRBV7-6 and TRBJ1-5, is GAGVSQSPRYKVTKRGQDVALRCDPISGHVSLYWYRQALGQGPEFLTYFNYEAQQDKSGLPNDRFSAERPEGSISTLTIQRTEQRDSAMYRCASSLQSGLNQPQHFGDGTRLSIL.

A few counts support this clone. J is TRBJ1-5 and V is TRBV27, with 7 positions matching TRBD1. The CDR3 spans 15 residues. Germline CDR1 MNHEY, CDR2 SMNVEV (reference sequence). Trimming removed 5 bases from V and 2 bases from J; junction bases left unmatched: 6. Here the CDR3 reads CASSPGDRGNQPQHF. DNA of the CDR3: TGTGCCAGCAGTCCGGGAGACAGGGGCAATCAGCCCCAGCATTTT.

This clone was detected a few times. V and J are TRBV7-2 and TRBJ2-3; maybe TRBD1 (6 bases). The CDR3 is 13 amino acids. The V end lost 3 bases, the J end lost 5 bases, and 9 bases lay between the germline ends. Germline V CDR1 and CDR2: SGHTA, FQGNSA. This CDR3 is CASSFRGGDTQYF. CDR3 sequence (DNA): TGTGCCAGCAGCTTTAGAGGGGGAGATACGCAGTATTTT.

V gene TRBV5-1 combines with J gene TRBJ2-5; weak D call: TRBD1 (7 bases). V shed 2 bases and J shed 2 bases, with 13 bases lying between them. This CDR3 has 15 amino acids. Germline lookup yields CDR1 SGHRS and CDR2 YFSETQ. The CDR3 spells CASSFRQGGQETQYF. CDR3 in DNA: TGCGCCAGCAGCTTTCGACAGGGAGGTCAAGAGACCCAGTACTTC.

The rearrangement joins TRBV5-1 to TRBJ2-5; maybe TRBD2 (6 bases). Trimming cost V 1 base and J 4 bases, with 8 bases left between them. The CDR3 has 13 amino acids. Germline CDR1 and CDR2: SGHRS and YFSETQ. The DNA of the CDR3 is TGCGCCAGCAGCTTGCGGGAGCGAGAGACCCAGTACTTC. This gives the protein CASSLRERETQYF. The full variable domain, its missing parts supplied by reference TRBV5-1 and TRBJ2-5, is KAGVTQTPRYLIKTRGQQVTLSCSPISGHRSVSWYQQTPGQGLQFLFEYFSETQRNKGNFPGRFSGRQFSNSRSEMNVSTLELGDSALYLCASSLRERETQYFGPGTRLLVL.

This clone was recorded a few times. V and J are TRBV6-1 and TRBJ2-2; 9 bases match TRBD1. V lost 5 bases and J lost 7; bases outside the gene matches: 8. The germline gives CDR1 MNHNS, CDR2 SASEGT. This CDR3 contains 15 residues. The CDR3 spells CASSWTGVRGGELFF. The DNA of the CDR3 is TGTGCCAGCAGTTGGACAGGGGTGCGTGGCGGGGAGCTGTTTTTT.

This clone appeared a few times. CDR3 loop: CASSLQGEETQYF. As DNA, the CDR3 is TGCGCCAGCAGCTTACAGGGAGAGGAGACCCAGTACTTC. The chain carries TRBV5-1 and TRBJ2-5, with D possibly being TRBD1 (6 bases). The CDR3 loop spans 13 amino acids. The germline V gene encodes CDR1 SGHRS and CDR2 YFSETQ. The V gene lost 2 bases and the J gene lost 5 bases, with 10 bases spanning the gap.

The rearrangement links TRBV7-2 to TRBJ2-6; D gene ambiguous. Trimming took 1 base from V and 0 from J, leaving 7 bases between them. CDR1 and CDR2 (germline): SGHTA, FQGNSA. The CDR3 totals 16 residues. In DNA, the CDR3 is TGTGCCAGCAGCTTAGGACTTAACTCTGGGGCCAACGTCCTGACTTTC. This gives the protein CASSLGLNSGANVLTF.

A few counts support this clone. The genes are TRBV7-9 and TRBJ2-7, with a possible D match to TRBD2 (5 bases). This CDR3 region has 13 residues. CDR1 SEHNR and CDR2 FQNEAQ come from the germline V gene (reference sequence). V was clipped by 11 bases and J by 3 bases, with 17 bases between them. In DNA form, the CDR3 reads TGTGCCGGCGCTGGGAGCCCCCTCTACGAGCAGTACTTC. Its protein product is CAGAGSPLYEQYF.

The V gene is TRBV18, the J gene TRBJ2-5, with 12 bases lining up with TRBD2. This CDR3 spans 14 amino acids. The trim removed 4 bases at V and 4 bases at J, leaving 1 base unmatched. Per the germline V gene, CDR1 is KGHSH and CDR2 is LQKENI. As DNA, the CDR3 is TGTGCCAGCTCACGGGGACTAGCGGGAGAGACCCAGTACTTC. It codes for CASSRGLAGETQYF.